This record concerns one TCR beta chain sequence. The target antigen is unknown. This entry belongs to a study of shared clonotypes between healthy human individuals. Points from the study as a whole: Clonotypes shared by all four sorted-subset donors had higher generation probabilities than non-shared clonotypes. Naive CD4 clonotype sharing across several donors was roughly 5%.

Per the germline V gene, CDR1 is MNHEY and CDR2 is SMNVEV (reference sequence). The CDR3 loop spans 16 amino acids. J gave up 4 bases and V 5 bases, and 7 bases lay outside the gene matches. It was CD45RO-negative cells, positively selected for CCR7, that made up naive CD8 cells, with terminally differentiated effector memory CD45RA+ cells excluded. Original processing notes: Sequence data from immunoSEQ were junction-only and lacked quality scores; consequently, filtering differed. The repertoire was sequenced with immunoSEQ multiplex PCR; TCRdb's copy has only in-frame clones and lacks some. D and trimming come from the DNA, and the V and J calls and clone size come from that table. The repertoire has about 700,000 clones, roughly 94% of them found once; the top ten carry approximately 24%.

The clonotype comes from a man under 40 in good health. The chain links TRBV27 to TRBJ2-7; TRBD2 agrees at 14 bases. The sequenced sample was naive CD8+ T cells sorted from blood. CDR3 sequence reads: CASSPGTSGSIYEQYF. The DNA of the CDR3 is TGTGCCAGCAGTCCGGGGACTAGCGGGAGCATATACGAGCAGTACTTC.